These T cell receptor beta chains were read from a single sample in a study of T cells in Graves' hyperthyroidism and ophthalmopathy. TCRdb re-called the multiplex PCR reads through MiXCR, storing one row per CDR3 protein. The sample consists of approximately 720,000 distinct CDR3 sequences, around 20% of them appearing once. Source material: blood. These receptors all stem from a woman aged 45-59 years with Graves' hyperthyroidism that later progressed to Graves' ophthalmopathy. CDR3s include the opening cysteine and the closing phenylalanine or tryptophan. Each record gives: D gene, clone size, V gene, J gene, CDR3 DNA, CDR3 protein. A D gene is named only where the DNA matches it firmly. The size field is filled for only some rows; it gives once, few, many or a size class.

d_gene: .; abundance: few; v_gene: TRBV27; j_gene: TRBJ1-1; CDR3nt: TGTGCCAGCAGTTTTACAGGGTTCATGAACACTGAAGCTTTCTTT; CDR3aa: CASSFTGFMNTEAFF
d_gene: .; abundance: many; v_gene: TRBV5-1; j_gene: TRBJ2-6; CDR3nt: TGCGCCAGCAGCTTGGACACCTCTGGGGCCAACGTCCTGACTTTC; CDR3aa: CASSLDTSGANVLTF
d_gene: .; abundance: .; v_gene: TRBV6-1; j_gene: TRBJ1-4; CDR3nt: TGTGCCAGCACGCAACTAAAGACCCCAAGGGGTGAAAAACTGTTTTTT; CDR3aa: CASTQLKTPRGEKLFF
d_gene: .; abundance: .; v_gene: TRBV6-1; j_gene: TRBJ1-3; CDR3nt: TGTGCCAGCACACCGACGTGGGGGCTTATCTCTGGAAACACCATATATTTT; CDR3aa: CASTPTWGLISGNTIYF
d_gene: TRBD1; abundance: many; v_gene: TRBV3-1; j_gene: TRBJ2-7; CDR3nt: TGTGCCAGCAGCCATCCGGGACAGGGGGCTTGGGAGCAGTACTTC; CDR3aa: CASSHPGQGAWEQYF
d_gene: .; abundance: few; v_gene: TRBV6-1; j_gene: TRBJ1-2; CDR3nt: TGTGCCAGCAGTACCCCCGGGGCAGGCTATGGCTACACCTTC; CDR3aa: CASSTPGAGYGYTF
d_gene: .; abundance: .; v_gene: TRBV6-2/TRBV6-3; j_gene: TRBJ2-1; CDR3nt: TGTGCCAGCAGTTGGGACGGGGAGCAGTTCTTC; CDR3aa: CASSWDGEQFF
d_gene: TRBD1; abundance: few; v_gene: TRBV12-5; j_gene: TRBJ2-5; CDR3nt: TGTGCTAGTGGTTTGGCCGGGACAGGGGAAGAGACCCAGTACTTC; CDR3aa: CASGLAGTGEETQYF
d_gene: TRBD1; abundance: few; v_gene: TRBV29-1; j_gene: TRBJ1-2; CDR3nt: TGCAGCGTTGAAGATCTAACAGGGGAGGATGGCTACACCTTC; CDR3aa: CSVEDLTGEDGYTF
d_gene: .; abundance: many; v_gene: TRBV20-1; j_gene: TRBJ1-1; CDR3nt: TGCAGTGCTCGGTGGCCCCGATCCGACTCGAACACTGAAGCTTTCTTT; CDR3aa: CSARWPRSDSNTEAFF
d_gene: TRBD1; abundance: few; v_gene: TRBV6-1; j_gene: TRBJ1-3; CDR3nt: TGTGCCAGCAGTCCTCGACATGAACAGGGGGCGAACACCATATATTTT; CDR3aa: CASSPRHEQGANTIYF
d_gene: .; abundance: .; v_gene: TRBV6-5; j_gene: TRBJ1-3; CDR3nt: TGTGCCAGCAGTTACCCCCCACCCGGGGTTAGCACCATATATTTT; CDR3aa: CASSYPPPGVSTIYF
d_gene: .; abundance: .; v_gene: TRBV7-9; j_gene: TRBJ2-7; CDR3nt: TGTGCCAGCAGCACGGGACGGTTTTACGAGCAGTACTTC; CDR3aa: CASSTGRFYEQYF
d_gene: TRBD1; abundance: .; v_gene: TRBV6-6; j_gene: TRBJ1-2; CDR3nt: TGTGCCAGCAGTTACCCTGGGACAGGGGATTTTTCGGATGGCTACACCTTC; CDR3aa: CASSYPGTGDFSDGYTF
d_gene: TRBD1; abundance: .; v_gene: TRBV19; j_gene: TRBJ1-4; CDR3nt: TGTGCCAGTAGTACACCGGGACAGGGCCCGGAAAAACTGTTTTTT; CDR3aa: CASSTPGQGPEKLFF
d_gene: .; abundance: few; v_gene: TRBV7-9; j_gene: TRBJ1-2; CDR3nt: TGTGCCAGCAGCTTCTTCCGGGACGGGAACTATGGCTACACCTTC; CDR3aa: CASSFFRDGNYGYTF
d_gene: TRBD1; abundance: .; v_gene: TRBV9; j_gene: TRBJ1-2; CDR3nt: TGTGCCAGCAGCGGGGACAGCCGGGGCTACACCTTC; CDR3aa: CASSGDSRGYTF
d_gene: .; abundance: many; v_gene: TRBV7-9; j_gene: TRBJ2-7; CDR3nt: TGTGCCAGCAGCTTAGGAGGGATCTACGAGCAGTACTTC; CDR3aa: CASSLGGIYEQYF
d_gene: .; abundance: .; v_gene: TRBV6-5; j_gene: TRBJ1-3; CDR3nt: TGTGCCAGCAGTTCCCCGGGGGACTCTGGAAACACCATATATTTT; CDR3aa: CASSSPGDSGNTIYF
d_gene: .; abundance: many; v_gene: TRBV20-1; j_gene: TRBJ2-1; CDR3nt: TGCAGTGCCCCCCTGGAGGTCATGGAGCAGTTCTTC; CDR3aa: CSAPLEVMEQFF
d_gene: .; abundance: .; v_gene: TRBV5-1; j_gene: TRBJ2-3; CDR3nt: TGCGCCAGCAGATTGGTCGCAGAGGGCCGAGATACGCAGTATTTT; CDR3aa: CASRLVAEGRDTQYF
d_gene: .; abundance: few; v_gene: TRBV6-1; j_gene: TRBJ2-3; CDR3nt: TGTGCCAGCGGGGGGAGAAGGGCGATCACAGATACGCAGTATTTT; CDR3aa: CASGGRRAITDTQYF
d_gene: TRBD2; abundance: few; v_gene: TRBV20-1; j_gene: TRBJ2-5; CDR3nt: TGCAGTGCTAGTAGGACTAGCGGGGTCTCGGGGACCCAGTACTTC; CDR3aa: CSASRTSGVSGTQYF
d_gene: .; abundance: few; v_gene: TRBV3-1; j_gene: TRBJ2-7; CDR3nt: TGTGCCAGCAGCCAAGGCGACGAGTACGAGCAGTACTTC; CDR3aa: CASSQGDEYEQYF
d_gene: .; abundance: .; v_gene: TRBV7-3; j_gene: TRBJ2-2; CDR3nt: TGTGCCAGCAGCCCCATGGGTGGGGAGCTGTTTTTT; CDR3aa: CASSPMGGELFF
d_gene: .; abundance: .; v_gene: TRBV6-1; j_gene: TRBJ1-1; CDR3nt: TGTGCCAGCAGTGAAGGTAGGAGAGGCACTGAAGCTTTCTTT; CDR3aa: CASSEGRRGTEAFF
d_gene: .; abundance: many; v_gene: TRBV20-1; j_gene: TRBJ1-5; CDR3nt: TGCAGTGCTCGGGAGTCGGGCCAGCCCCAGCATTTT; CDR3aa: CSARESGQPQHF
d_gene: .; abundance: .; v_gene: TRBV10-3; j_gene: TRBJ2-1; CDR3nt: TGTGCCAGCAGTGACTCGAACTACAATGAGCAGTTCTTC; CDR3aa: CASSDSNYNEQFF
d_gene: .; abundance: many; v_gene: TRBV3-1; j_gene: TRBJ2-7; CDR3nt: TGTGCCAGCAGCCAAGAGGCGGTTACCTACGAGCAGTACTTC; CDR3aa: CASSQEAVTYEQYF
d_gene: .; abundance: .; v_gene: TRBV30; j_gene: TRBJ1-2; CDR3nt: TGTGCCTGGAGTGATGGGAGCCGGGTCCTCTATGGCTACACCTTC; CDR3aa: CAWSDGSRVLYGYTF
d_gene: .; abundance: .; v_gene: TRBV9; j_gene: TRBJ2-2; CDR3nt: TGTGCCAGCAGCTCTCTAGTGGGGGGCTACACCGGGGAGCTGTTTTTT; CDR3aa: CASSSLVGGYTGELFF
d_gene: TRBD1; abundance: few; v_gene: TRBV10-3; j_gene: TRBJ1-1; CDR3nt: TGTGCCATCAGTTCTGGACAGGGGGAAACTGAAGCTTTCTTT; CDR3aa: CAISSGQGETEAFF
d_gene: TRBD1; abundance: many; v_gene: TRBV20-1; j_gene: TRBJ1-5; CDR3nt: TGCAGTGCTACAACAGGGGGTTTTAGCAATCAGCCCCAGCATTTT; CDR3aa: CSATTGGFSNQPQHF
d_gene: .; abundance: .; v_gene: TRBV19; j_gene: TRBJ2-3; CDR3nt: TGTGCCAGTAGTACCCCATCCGAAAAGGGGAGCACAGATACGCAGTATTTT; CDR3aa: CASSTPSEKGSTDTQYF
d_gene: .; abundance: few; v_gene: TRBV6-1; j_gene: TRBJ2-1; CDR3nt: TGTGCCAGCAGTGAAGCGGTTAGACCTTACAATGAGCAGTTCTTC; CDR3aa: CASSEAVRPYNEQFF
d_gene: TRBD2; abundance: many; v_gene: TRBV7-8; j_gene: TRBJ2-1; CDR3nt: TGTGCCAGCAGCTATTTCACTAGCGGGGGGTACAATGAGCAGTTCTTC; CDR3aa: CASSYFTSGGYNEQFF
d_gene: .; abundance: once; v_gene: TRBV6-2/TRBV6-3; j_gene: TRBJ2-3; CDR3nt: TGTGCCAGCAGCGATACAGCGACTAGCACAGATACGCAGTATTTT; CDR3aa: CASSDTATSTDTQYF
d_gene: .; abundance: many; v_gene: TRBV18; j_gene: TRBJ1-1; CDR3nt: TGTGCCAGCTCACCACCTATAACAGGGATGAACACTGAAGCTTTCTTT; CDR3aa: CASSPPITGMNTEAFF
d_gene: .; abundance: .; v_gene: TRBV29-1; j_gene: TRBJ1-1; CDR3nt: TGCAGCGTTGGGGGTGATACTGAAGCTTTCTTT; CDR3aa: CSVGGDTEAFF
d_gene: TRBD1; abundance: few; v_gene: TRBV3-1; j_gene: TRBJ1-2; CDR3nt: TGTGCCAGCAGCCAAGATCTCTTGGGGACAGGGATTGGCTACACCTTC; CDR3aa: CASSQDLLGTGIGYTF
d_gene: .; abundance: many; v_gene: TRBV19; j_gene: TRBJ1-5; CDR3nt: TGTGCCAGCCGGGTGGGCATCCGTAGCAATCAGCCCCAGCATTTT; CDR3aa: CASRVGIRSNQPQHF
d_gene: TRBD1; abundance: .; v_gene: TRBV3-1; j_gene: TRBJ1-6; CDR3nt: TGTGCCAGCAGCTGGGGACAGGGGGGACCCCTCCACTTT; CDR3aa: CASSWGQGGPLHF
d_gene: .; abundance: few; v_gene: TRBV10-3; j_gene: TRBJ2-5; CDR3nt: TGTGCCATCGGGTGGGGGAACCAAGAGACCCAGTACTTC; CDR3aa: CAIGWGNQETQYF
d_gene: .; abundance: few; v_gene: TRBV29-1; j_gene: TRBJ1-2; CDR3nt: TGCAGCGCCCATCCTCGGGGGGGGACCAACTATGGCTACACCTTC; CDR3aa: CSAHPRGGTNYGYTF